Listed below are T cell receptor beta chains from one sample, sequenced in a study of blood T cell repertoires in COVID-19. Produced via immunoSEQ multiplex PCR; TCRdb's table is partial and in-frame only. Seen here are roughly 74,000 clones, 88% observed once, and the top ten hold roughly 3%. The sequencing sample was made of peripheral blood. Every receptor here comes from a man between 65 and 79 years old with active or convalescent COVID-19. Each CDR3 is given with its conserved first and last residue. D genes are given only for firm matches.

J gene,V gene,D gene,CDR3 DNA,CDR3 protein
TRBJ1-5,TRBV27,TRBD1,TGTGCCAGCAGTTCCGGGACAGGGCACCCGCCCCAGCATTTT,CASSSGTGHPPQHF
TRBJ1-1,TRBV6-5,TRBD1,TGTGCCAGCAATACGGACAGGGGGTCCGCTGAAGCTTTCTTT,CASNTDRGSAEAFF
TRBJ2-1,TRBV5-1,TRBD1,TGCGCCAGCAGCTCCGAGGGACAGGGGGCAGGCAATGAGCAGTTCTTC,CASSSEGQGAGNEQFF
TRBJ2-5,TRBV9,TRBD2,TGTGCCAGCAGCGCGTTGACTAGCGGCCAAGAGACCCAGTACTTC,CASSALTSGQETQYF
TRBJ1-2,TRBV5-3,NA,TGTGCCAGAAGCTTGGCCGGGACTGCTAACTATGGCTACACCTTC,CARSLAGTANYGYTF
TRBJ2-3,TRBV7-3,TRBD2,TGTGCCAGCAGCTATGGACTAGCGGGAGTGGATACGCAGTATTTT,CASSYGLAGVDTQYF
TRBJ2-1,TRBV2,TRBD2,TGTGCCACCTGCGGGGGAGCCGTCTACAATGAGCAGTTCTTC,CATCGGAVYNEQFF
TRBJ1-1,TRBV4-1,NA,TGCGCCAGCAGCCAAGCGAATCCGGTCGGGAACACTGAAGCTTTCTTT,CASSQANPVGNTEAFF
TRBJ1-2,TRBV12-3/TRBV12-4,NA,TGTGCCAGCAGTTTAGTGGAGGAGGGCTACACCTTC,CASSLVEEGYTF
TRBJ2-5,TRBV11-2,TRBD1,TGTGCCAGCAGCTTAGGTCGTAGGGGGCTTGAGACCCAGTACTTC,CASSLGRRGLETQYF
TRBJ2-2,TRBV2,NA,TGTGCCAGCAGGACATGGACCGGGGAGCTGTTTTTT,CASRTWTGELFF